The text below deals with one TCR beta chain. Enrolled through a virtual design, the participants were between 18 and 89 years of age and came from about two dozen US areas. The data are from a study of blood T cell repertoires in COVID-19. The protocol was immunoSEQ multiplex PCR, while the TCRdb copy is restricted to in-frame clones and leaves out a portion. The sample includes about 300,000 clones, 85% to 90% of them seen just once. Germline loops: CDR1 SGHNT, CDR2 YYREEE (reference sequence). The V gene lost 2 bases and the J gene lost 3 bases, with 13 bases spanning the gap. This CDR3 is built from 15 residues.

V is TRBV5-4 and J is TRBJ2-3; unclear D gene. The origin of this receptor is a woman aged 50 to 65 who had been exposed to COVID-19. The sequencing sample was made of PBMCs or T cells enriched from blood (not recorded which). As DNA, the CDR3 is TGTGCCAGCAGCTTTCAAGTAGAGCTTACAGATACGCAGTATTTT. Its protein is CASSFQVELTDTQYF.